This T cell receptor (beta chain) was sequenced during a study of T cells in Graves' hyperthyroidism and ophthalmopathy. General study findings and limits: The majority of expanded thyroid clonotypes above 0.001 also appeared in blood.

It was RNA transcripts that yielded the amplified TCR beta CDR3 regions. The TCR CDR3 first-round RT-PCR relied on the HTBI primer set. Each CDR3 protein is one row after TCRdb ran MiXCR on the multiplex PCR reads. The table has about 24,000 distinct CDR3 sequences, under 55% seen once; the top ten hold around 23%. This sample holds PBMCs from 9.5 to 10 ml fresh peripheral blood. This clonotype was observed many times. The antigen is not known. The germline V gene has CDR1 LGHDT and CDR2 YNNKEL (reference sequence). Trimming took 4 bases from V and 7 from J, leaving 14 bases between them. The CDR3 loop spans 14 amino acids.

The sample comprised blood. This TCR derives from a woman between 40 and 50 years old with Graves' hyperthyroidism that later progressed to Graves' ophthalmopathy. The gene calls are TRBV3-1 and TRBJ1-5, with D possibly matching TRBD1 (5 bases). CDR3 loop: CASSRAGEFQPQHF. CDR3 DNA: TGTGCCAGCAGCCGGGCGGGGGAATTCCAGCCCCAGCATTTT.